The sequence of this T cell receptor (beta chain) was determined in a study of T cell responses to AZD1222 COVID-19 vaccine. Across the whole study: Second-dose intervals near 4 or 12 weeks were combined.

As for this clone: The target antigen is unknown.

Method: immunoSEQ multiplex PCR; TCRdb's copy keeps in-frame clones and lacks some. There are 120,000 or so clones in the sample; approximately 88% occur only once, and around 6.1% lies in the top ten. General study findings and limits: Two AZD1222 administrations were followed by greater Spike-specific TCR breadth and depth. The donor cohort was predominantly white British with a female majority, and clonal diversity may have been underestimated. Seropositive AZD1222 recipients at baseline numbered only 6 or 7.

Germline V gives CDR1 SGHRS, CDR2 YFSETQ. The trim removed 4 bases at V and 9 bases at J, leaving 8 bases unmatched. CDR3 length: 16 amino acids. The receptor was derived from an adult in good health. J is TRBJ2-1 and V is TRBV5-1; 15 nucleotides agree with TRBD2. The material sequenced was peripheral blood, taken on day 0 of AZD1222 vaccination. In DNA form, the CDR3 reads TGCGCCAGCAGCCTGACCCCGGGACTAGCGGGAGGTGAGCAGTTCTTC. It specifies CASSLTPGLAGGEQFF.